This TCR beta chain was sequenced for a study of regulatory T cells in long-lasting Graves disease. Sample time point: persistent/refractory GD, antithyroid drugs over 5 years with positive TRAb. Scientists built the TCR library using RNA that was extracted from PBMCs. Arm-PCR with iRepertoire HTBI primers amplified the CDR3 regions for these TCR beta libraries. MiXCR, applied by TCRdb to the multiplex PCR reads, yields one record per CDR3 protein. The repertoire holds some 440,000 distinct CDR3 sequences, with about 20% as singletons. This CDR3 comprises 15 residues. Germline V CDR1 and CDR2: MNHEY, SVGEGT. V was cut by 5 bases and J by 6 bases, with 16 bases left in between.

Source: peripheral blood mononuclear cells (PBMCs), taken when the disease was refractory, from a patient treated with antithyroid drugs. This rearrangement joins TRBV6-2 or TRBV6-3 to TRBJ1-4; D gene ambiguous. The source of this sequence is a female donor with Graves disease. The CDR3 loop reads CASSLTPYWDEKLFF. The CDR3 coding sequence is TGTGCCAGCAGTCTTACACCTTATTGGGATGAAAAACTGTTTTTT.